The 27 T cell receptor beta chains presented below share a single source sample, sequenced in a study of blood T cell repertoires in COVID-19. The table came from immunoSEQ multiplex PCR; TCRdb's copy has only in-frame clones and leaves some out. The table lists about 270,000 clones, 65% to 90% of them singletons. The material sequenced was peripheral blood. The receptors were gathered from a human donor in a cohort sampled during active COVID-19.

The gene calls are TRBV6-6 and TRBJ1-3; no clear D. V shed 6 bases and J shed 9 bases, with 12 bases lying between them. Per the germline V gene, CDR1 is MNHNY and CDR2 is SVGAGI (reference sequence). The CDR3 spans 12 residues. CDR3 sequence (DNA): TGTGCCAGCAGCACCCCATCCGGCACCATATATTTT. Amino acids: CASSTPSGTIYF.

This chain uses TRBV30 with TRBJ1-5; perhaps TRBD1 as D (6 bases). The CDR3 runs to 17 residues. Per the germline V gene, CDR1 is GTSNPN and CDR2 is SVGIG (reference sequence). V lost 2 bases to trimming and J lost 0 bases, with 17 bases between them. CDR3 sequence: CAWSSGADYPSNQPQHF. DNA for the CDR3: TGTGCCTGGAGTTCAGGGGCTGATTACCCTAGCAATCAGCCCCAGCATTTT.

The chain recombines TRBV6-5 with TRBJ1-2; 7 bases align to TRBD1. The J segment lost 6 bases and the V segment lost 7 bases, leaving 11 bases of the junction unmatched. Germline CDR1 MNHEY, CDR2 SVGAGI. The CDR3 extends over 14 amino acids. Here the CDR3 DNA reads TGTGCCAGCAAAACACTCCGGGACAGTGATGGCTACACCTTC. It codes for CASKTLRDSDGYTF.

This chain links TRBV3-1 (or the pseudogene TRBV3-2) with TRBJ2-1, with 15 bases that match TRBD2. The V gene end was trimmed by 4 bases and the J gene end by 8 bases; junction bases not matched to a gene: 12. The CDR3 length is 18 residues. Germline values: CDR1 LGHDT, CDR2 YNNKEL (reference sequence). Here the CDR3 reads CASSPRHGLAGGRDEQFF. The CDR3, as DNA: TGTGCCAGCAGCCCACGGCACGGACTAGCGGGAGGGCGGGATGAGCAGTTCTTC.

V usage is TRBV12-3 or TRBV12-4 and J usage is TRBJ1-1, with a possible D match to TRBD1 (6 bases). V lost 6 bases to trimming and J lost 11 bases, with 16 bases between them. This CDR3 has 12 residues. In DNA, the CDR3 is TGTGCCAGCAGCCCAGGCCCAGGGGACGCTTTCTTT. Its protein product is CASSPGPGDAFF.

V is TRBV30 and J is TRBJ2-4; perhaps TRBD2 as D (6 bases). Germline V CDR1 and CDR2: GTSNPN, SVGIG (reference sequence). V lost 1 base, J lost 8 bases, and 9 bases lay in between. The CDR3 consists of 12 residues. In DNA form, the CDR3 reads TGTGCCTGGAGTGCGGGGGTAGACATTCAGTACTTC. Translating it yields CAWSAGVDIQYF. Filled out from reference TRBV30 and TRBJ2-4, the complete variable domain reads SQTIHQWPATLVQPVGSPLSLECTVEGTSNPNLYWYRQAAGRGLQLLFYSVGIGQISSEVPQNLSASRPQDRQFILSSKKLLLSDSGFYLCAWSAGVDIQYFGAGTRLSVL.

V and J are TRBV7-9 and TRBJ2-7; 10 bases match TRBD2. The V gene end was trimmed by 5 bases and the J gene end by 7 bases; junction bases not matched to a gene: 2. Germline V gives CDR1 SEHNR, CDR2 FQNEAQ (reference sequence). The CDR3 length is 12 residues. The CDR3 DNA sequence: TGTGCCAGCAGCGTTAGCGGGAGGGAGCAGTACTTC. It translates to CASSVSGREQYF.

The chain links TRBV2 to TRBJ2-5, with D hard to call. The CDR3 consists of 11 residues. The germline V gene encodes CDR1 SNHLY and CDR2 FYNNEI. Trimming pared 7 bases from V and 4 bases from J, leaving 7 bases between. CDR3 residues: CASNSIETQYF. The CDR3 nucleotides are TGTGCCAGCAATAGTATAGAGACCCAGTACTTC. Combining the CDR3 with reference TRBV2 and TRBJ2-5 gives the whole variable domain EPEVTQTPSHQVTQMGQEVILRCVPISNHLYFYWYRQILGQKVEFLVSFYNNEISEKSEIFDDQFSVERPDGSNFTLKIRSTKLEDSAMYFCASNSIETQYFGPGTRLLVL.

The chain is built from TRBV24-1 and TRBJ1-1; possibly TRBD1 for D (6 bases). Between the trimmed V and J ends, which lost 7 bases and 3 bases, there was a span of 20 bases. Germline V CDR1 and CDR2: KGHDR, SFDVKD. There are 16 residues in the CDR3. CDR3 protein: CATRYLFVDSYTEAFF. In nucleotides, the CDR3 is TGTGCCACCAGGTACTTATTCGTGGACAGTTACACTGAAGCTTTCTTT.

This clone appeared a single time. The chain employs TRBV12-3 or TRBV12-4 and TRBJ1-2; 8 nucleotides align to TRBD1. V trimming: 8 bases; J trimming: 6 bases; junction bases outside the gene matches: 5. The CDR3 has 12 amino acids. The CDR3 sequence is CASWTGLNGYTF. Written as DNA, the CDR3 is TGTGCCAGCTGGACAGGGCTAAATGGCTACACCTTC.

This chain connects TRBV7-9 to TRBJ1-2; D not resolved. The CDR3 extends over 13 amino acids. Trimming pared 3 bases from V and 4 bases from J, leaving 9 bases between. The germline V gene has CDR1 SEHNR and CDR2 FQNEAQ (reference sequence). CDR3 loop: CASSFQVGYGYTF. The CDR3 DNA reads TGTGCCAGCAGCTTCCAGGTCGGCTATGGCTACACCTTC.

This clone occurred a few times. The J gene is TRBJ2-7, the V gene TRBV13; 7 bases are a match to TRBD1. Germline values: CDR1 PRHDT, CDR2 FYEKMQ (reference sequence). The length of the CDR3 is 15 residues. The V and J ends lost 5 bases and 4 bases, in that order; junction bases with no gene match: 11. The CDR3 sequence: CASSRTTGNVYEQYF. CDR3 in DNA: TGTGCCAGCAGCCGCACGACAGGGAATGTGTACGAGCAGTACTTC.

The chain has TRBV14 and TRBJ2-3; TRBD1 matches at 7 bases. V lost 1 base, J lost 1 base, and 5 bases stayed unmatched. The germline V gene has CDR1 SGHDN and CDR2 FVKESK. There are 16 residues in the CDR3. In DNA, the CDR3 is TGTGCCAGCAGCCAAGCCGGGACAGTTCGCACAGATACGCAGTATTTT. Protein sequence: CASSQAGTVRTDTQYF.

V is TRBV6-1 and J is TRBJ1-1, with D possibly being TRBD1 (6 bases). Germline V gene sequence: CDR1 MNHNS, CDR2 SASEGT. The ends were cut back, 5 bases at V and 0 bases at J, with 13 bases in the middle. CDR3 length equals 15 residues. CDR3 DNA sequence: TGTGCCAGCAGTTCGGTACAGGGCCTGAACACTGAAGCTTTCTTT. This encodes CASSSVQGLNTEAFF.

The V call is TRBV5-8, the J call TRBJ1-2; 9 bases match TRBD1. V lost 2 bases and J lost 5; bases outside the gene matches: 7. Germline V gene data show CDR1 as SGHTS and CDR2 as YDEGEE. The CDR3 has 15 amino acids. CDR3 residues: CASSFAGTGSYGYTF. DNA of the CDR3: TGTGCCAGCAGCTTTGCCGGGACAGGGAGTTATGGCTACACCTTC.

This chain uses TRBV19 with TRBJ2-3, with D maybe TRBD2 (6 bases). V dropped 2 bases and J dropped 3 bases, with 9 bases sitting between them. The germline V gene has CDR1 LNHDA and CDR2 SQIVND (reference sequence). The CDR3 sequence is 14 residues long. The CDR3 loop is CASSIIAGTDTQYF. The CDR3 DNA reads as TGTGCCAGTAGTATAATTGCGGGAACAGATACGCAGTATTTT.

The chain links TRBV28 to TRBJ2-1; TRBD2 matches 7 bases. The germline gives CDR1 MDHEN, CDR2 SYDVKM. The CDR3 length is 16 residues. J lost 2 bases, V lost 2 bases, and 6 bases had no gene match. CDR3 sequence reads: CASSLGVAGPYNEQFF. CDR3 nucleotide sequence: TGTGCCAGCAGTTTAGGGGTAGCGGGCCCCTACAATGAGCAGTTCTTC.

This clone has just a few counts. The chain carries TRBV24-1 and TRBJ2-1; 12 bases are shared with TRBD1. CDR1 and CDR2 from the germline V gene are KGHDR and SFDVKD. The CDR3 runs 16 residues. The junction had 5 bases not matched to a gene; V was cut back by 3 bases and J by 6 bases. CDR3 bases: TGTGCCACCAGTGATGCCGGGACAGGGGGCTTCAATGAGCAGTTCTTC. Amino acid sequence: CATSDAGTGGFNEQFF.

The chain carries TRBV5-1 and TRBJ2-6; the D gene is possibly TRBD1 (6 bases). This CDR3 is 14 amino acids long. V lost 5 bases, J lost 2 bases, and 8 bases lay in between. Germline loops: CDR1 SGHRS, CDR2 YFSETQ. CDR3 in DNA: TGCGCCAGCAGAACAGGGACTGGGGCCAACGTCCTGACTTTC. Translation gives CASRTGTGANVLTF.

This rearrangement joins TRBV5-5 to TRBJ2-1; 7 nucleotides align to TRBD2. The CDR3 consists of 15 residues. Trimming cost V 4 bases and J 5 bases; bases outside gene matches: 9. Looked up from germline, CDR1 is SGHKS and CDR2 is YYEKEE (reference sequence). For the CDR3, the DNA is TGTGCCAGCAGCCCAGGTGGGACTACCAACAATGAGCAGTTCTTC. Translated, it gives CASSPGGTTNNEQFF.

V and J are TRBV2 and TRBJ2-7; TRBD2 matches 14 bases. The CDR3 covers 15 residues. Germline V gives CDR1 SNHLY, CDR2 FYNNEI. V shed 6 bases, J shed 6 bases, and the junction held 7 bases outside the gene matches. The CDR3 DNA sequence: TGTGCCAGCAGATTGACTAGCGGGAGGGAAGGCGAGCAGTACTTC. Protein product: CASRLTSGREGEQYF.

This chain connects TRBV28 to TRBJ1-4; no reliable D call. Per the germline V gene, CDR1 is MDHEN and CDR2 is SYDVKM. V lost 1 base and J 8 bases, leaving 5 bases between the germline ends. The CDR3 is 12 residues long. CDR3 protein: CASSLLQEKLFF. The CDR3 DNA follows: TGTGCCAGCAGTTTATTACAGGAAAAACTGTTTTTT.

The chain employs TRBV6-5 and TRBJ1-1, with D maybe TRBD1 (6 bases). CDR1 MNHEY and CDR2 SVGAGI come from the germline V gene. Trimming pared 4 bases from V and 10 bases from J, leaving 19 bases between. This CDR3 is 14 amino acids long. The CDR3 here is CASSSSGGLRVAFF. The DNA of the CDR3 is TGTGCCAGCAGTTCCTCCGGGGGGCTCAGAGTAGCTTTCTTT.

The rearrangement links TRBV9 to TRBJ2-6, with 9 bases matching TRBD1. The CDR3 is 18 amino acids. J lost 0 bases, V lost 4 bases, and 8 bases had no gene match. Germline values: CDR1 SGDLS, CDR2 YYNGEE. This CDR3 reads CASSPRDRVDSGANVLTF. In DNA, the CDR3 is TGTGCCAGCAGCCCTCGGGACAGGGTAGACTCTGGGGCCAACGTCCTGACTTTC. The complete variable domain, with remaining parts taken from reference TRBV9 and TRBJ2-6, reads DSGVTQTPKHLITATGQRVTLRCSPRSGDLSVYWYQQSLDQGLQFLIQYYNGEERAKGNILERFSAQQFPDLHSELNLSSLELGDSALYFCASSPRDRVDSGANVLTFGAGSRLTVL.

The genes are TRBV6-6 and TRBJ2-2; TRBD2 agrees at 7 bases. The V gene end was trimmed by 4 bases and the J gene end by 3 bases; junction bases not matched to a gene: 2. The CDR3 length is 14 residues. Germline V lookup: CDR1 MNHNY, CDR2 SVGAGI (reference sequence). In DNA, the CDR3 is TGTGCCAGCAGTTGGGGGGGGGACACCGGGGAGCTGTTTTTT. Protein sequence: CASSWGGDTGELFF.

The chain recombines TRBV12-3 or TRBV12-4 with TRBJ2-7; 10 positions agree with TRBD1. The J segment lost 7 bases and the V segment lost 5 bases, leaving 5 bases of the junction unmatched. This CDR3 has 13 amino acids. CDR3 coding DNA: TGTGCCAGCAGTCTCCGGGACAGGGGAGAGCAGTACTTC. This sequence encodes CASSLRDRGEQYF.

V usage is TRBV6-6 and J usage is TRBJ2-7; D not resolved. Looked up from germline, CDR1 is MNHNY and CDR2 is SVGAGI (reference sequence). This CDR3 has 16 amino acids. V lost 6 bases and J lost 3, with 21 bases in between. CDR3 region: CASRPSSLYQVYEQYF. CDR3 coding DNA: TGTGCCAGCAGACCCTCGAGTTTGTATCAAGTCTACGAGCAGTACTTC.